Reported below is one T cell receptor beta chain. Its antigen is still unknown. The data belong to a study of T-cell memory formation after mild COVID-19. V was shortened by 0 bases and J by 1 base, with 6 bases between the two germline ends. The CDR3 spans 14 residues. Germline V gives CDR1 SEHNR, CDR2 FQNEAQ (reference sequence). Overall study results and limits: Contracting CD4+ clones lay largely in CM and EM, with CD8+ ones residing in EMRA.

TCRdb processed the 5' RACE reads anew with MiXCR; each CDR3 protein has one entry. The data contain more than 150,000 distinct CDR3 sequences, roughly a fifth of them singletons. The TCR sequence derives from an adult woman who had mild COVID-19 (a few samples of this study predate the infection). Cell type and time point are not known. Input material: PBMCs or a T cell subset sorted from them (not recorded which). The chain has TRBV7-9 and TRBJ2-5; D gene uncertain. Here the CDR3 reads CASSLAVPQETQYF. As DNA, the CDR3 is TGTGCCAGCAGCTTAGCGGTTCCCCAAGAGACCCAGTACTTC.